These 7 T cell receptor beta chains share one sample of origin, sequenced in a study of cytomegalovirus exposure and HLA in healthy donors. Here immunoSEQ multiplex PCR was the method, and the copy in TCRdb shows in-frame clones only, minus some. The sample records more than 100,000 clones, around nine tenths being singletons. The sample taken for sequencing was PBMCs. These receptor sequences come from a woman younger than 30 in good health and CMV-seropositive.

This sequence joins TRBV7-3 and TRBJ2-3; a possible D gene is TRBD2 (5 bases). Trimming removed 3 bases at V and 6 bases at J, with 13 bases between. The CDR3 is made up of 14 amino acids. Germline CDR1 SGHTA, CDR2 FQGTGA. CDR3 coding DNA: TGTGCCAGCAGCTTGACGGGATATGGTGATACGCAGTATTTT. This gives the protein CASSLTGYGDTQYF. Together with reference TRBV7-3 and TRBJ2-3, the CDR3 gives the full variable domain: GAGVSQTPSNKVTEKGKYVELRCDPISGHTALYWYRQSLGQGPEFLIYFQGTGAADDSGLPNDRFFAVRPEGSVSTLKIQRTERGDSAVYLCASSLTGYGDTQYFGPGTRLTVL.

This clone was seen a single time. This chain uses TRBV18 with TRBJ1-5; TRBD1 is a possible D gene (5 bases). In germline, CDR1 is KGHSH, CDR2 LQKENI. This CDR3 comprises 13 residues. Trimming removed 9 bases from V and 3 bases from J, with 12 bases in between. The CDR3 coding sequence is TGTGCCAGTATTCAGGGCCCCAATCAGCCCCAGCATTTT. Its translation: CASIQGPNQPQHF.

This clone is a singleton in its sample. The CDR3 coding sequence is TGTGCCAGCAGCCACCTCTCTACGAACACTGAAGCTTTCTTT. Its translation is CASSHLSTNTEAFF. The V gene is TRBV7-9, the J gene TRBJ1-1; D gene uncertain. CDR1 and CDR2 (germline): SEHNR, FQNEAQ (reference sequence). The CDR3 totals 14 residues. The V and J ends lost 5 bases and 1 base respectively, with 11 bases between them.

The chain combines TRBV11-2 with TRBJ2-7; 8 nucleotides align to TRBD1. J lost 2 bases, V lost 1 base, and 4 bases had no gene match. The germline V gene has CDR1 SGHAT and CDR2 FQNNGV. This CDR3 is 15 amino acids long. CDR3 sequence reads: CASSLGLRGPYEQYF. The CDR3 DNA is TGTGCCAGCAGCTTAGGTCTCAGGGGGCCCTACGAGCAGTACTTC.

This rearrangement joins TRBV11-3 to TRBJ1-1; 10 bases are a match to TRBD1. V dropped 2 bases and J dropped 10; count of bases not matched to a gene: 7. The CDR3 loop spans 14 amino acids. Per the germline V gene, CDR1 is SGHNT and CDR2 is YENEEA. The CDR3: CASSLSGTGEGAFF. CDR3 nucleotides: TGTGCCAGCAGCTTATCCGGGACAGGGGAGGGAGCTTTCTTT.

The V call is TRBV6-1, the J call TRBJ1-1; TRBD1 matches at 8 bases. Germline V gene data show CDR1 as MNHNS and CDR2 as SASEGT. V dropped 11 bases and J dropped 3; count of bases not matched to a gene: 11. The CDR3 is 14 residues long. The CDR3 DNA sequence: TGTGCCGGGACCTTCAGGGGGCCCGACACTGAAGCTTTCTTT. It codes for CAGTFRGPDTEAFF.

The rearrangement links TRBV2 to TRBJ1-6; unclear D gene. This CDR3 is built from 13 residues. The V gene's germline CDR1 is SNHLY and CDR2 FYNNEI. Trimming removed 7 bases from V and 4 bases from J, with 8 bases in between. The CDR3 is CASTVRYNSPLHF. As DNA, the CDR3 is TGTGCCAGCACTGTCCGGTATAATTCACCCCTCCACTTT.